This passage covers 17 T cell receptor beta chains from one sample sequenced in a study of blood T cells in healthy people across ages. Combining a sample-barcoded 5' primer with a J-beta primer mix, a second PCR ran for roughly 6 to 11 cycles. MiXCR, applied by TCRdb to the 5' RACE reads, yields one record per CDR3 protein. In the table there are about a million distinct CDR3 sequences, 45% to 60% of which are singletons. Source material: blood. These receptors were collected from a woman aged 55-70 years in good health.

To note about this clonotype: Its ends do not fully match the called genes, so a read error is possible. The chain recombines TRBV20-1 with TRBJ2-1; 10 bases map to TRBD2. Germline CDR1 reads DFQATT; CDR2 reads SNEGSKA (reference sequence). The CDR3 extends over 17 amino acids. The CDR3 nucleotides are TGCAGTGCCAGAGGGACTAGCGTTTTAGTCGTCTACAATGAGCAGTTCTTC. As protein: CSARGTSVLVVYNEQFF.

The rearrangement links TRBV11-2 to TRBJ2-2; D unresolved. CDR3 size: 12 residues. The V and J ends lost 3 bases and 7 bases respectively, with 6 bases between them. Germline V gives CDR1 SGHAT, CDR2 FQNNGV. CDR3 protein: CASSFSNGELFF. The CDR3 coding sequence is TGTGCCAGCAGCTTCTCGAACGGGGAGCTGTTTTTT.

In its sample, this clonotype was seen a few times. V is TRBV29-1 and J is TRBJ1-4, with no clear D. The CDR3 loop spans 13 amino acids. Germline CDR1 is SQVTM and CDR2 is ANQGSEA. V was trimmed by 7 bases and J by 5 bases, leaving 14 bases between them. The CDR3: CSAERMGNEKLFF. The CDR3 coding sequence is TGCAGCGCCGAAAGGATGGGGAATGAAAAACTGTTTTTT.

CDR3 residues: CASDRVLTSVSYEQYF. Here the CDR3 DNA reads TGTGCCAGCGACAGGGTACTAACAAGCGTCTCCTACGAGCAGTACTTC. This sequence joins TRBV2 and TRBJ2-7; 7 bases map to TRBD1. The CDR3 sequence is 16 residues long. The germline CDR1 and CDR2 sequences are SNHLY and FYNNEI. After removal of 8 bases from V and 0 bases from J, the junction contained 13 bases not matched to a gene. The full variable domain, its missing parts supplied by reference TRBV2 and TRBJ2-7, is EPEVTQTPSHQVTQMGQEVILRCVPISNHLYFYWYRQILGQKVEFLVSFYNNEISEKSEIFDDQFSVERPDGSNFTLKIRSTKLEDSAMYFCASDRVLTSVSYEQYFGPGTRLTVT.

The chain is built from TRBV11-1 and TRBJ2-4; D is ambiguous. Trimming cost V 5 bases and J 6 bases, with 11 bases left between them. This CDR3 contains 13 residues. Germline V lookup: CDR1 SGHAT, CDR2 FQDESV (reference sequence). The CDR3 DNA reads as TGTGCCAGCAGCCCCCTAGGACCAAACATTCAGTACTTC. It codes for CASSPLGPNIQYF. Full variable domain (rest looked up from reference TRBV11-1 and TRBJ2-4): EAEVAQSPRYKITEKSQAVAFWCDPISGHATLYWYRQILGQGPELLVQFQDESVVDDSQLPKDRFSAERLKGVDSTLKIQPAELGDSAMYLCASSPLGPNIQYFGAGTRLSVL.

V gene TRBV20-1 combines with J gene TRBJ2-1; 16 nucleotides match TRBD2. V lost 6 bases and J lost 12; bases outside the gene matches: 23. This CDR3 has 19 residues. Germline V gives CDR1 DFQATT, CDR2 SNEGSKA (reference sequence). For the CDR3, the DNA is TGCAGTGCAAATACCGAGGGACTAGCGGGAGGGCAGGCCCACCTAGGGCAGTTCTTC. It translates to CSANTEGLAGGQAHLGQFF.

A few counts support this clonotype. The chain carries TRBV28 and TRBJ1-5; D remains ambiguous. The CDR3 sequence is 13 residues long. Trimming removed 2 bases from V and 6 bases from J, with 8 bases in between. Germline values: CDR1 MDHEN, CDR2 SYDVKM. CDR3 region: CASSLKVPQPQHF. The CDR3 DNA reads TGTGCCAGCAGTTTAAAGGTCCCTCAGCCCCAGCATTTT.

The chain uses TRBV18 and TRBJ1-2; possibly TRBD1 for D (5 bases). V shed 4 bases and J shed 7 bases, with 13 bases lying between them. The CDR3 is 13 amino acids. Germline values: CDR1 KGHSH, CDR2 LQKENI. The CDR3 nucleotides are TGTGCCAGCTCACACGGGACGACGGTTGGCTACACCTTC. It encodes CASSHGTTVGYTF.

The V gene is TRBV29-1, the J gene TRBJ2-5; D is undetermined. With the DNA end fitting TRBJ2-7 better, the J assignment may be wrong. The CDR3 extends over 13 amino acids. Looked up from germline, CDR1 is SQVTM and CDR2 is ANQGSEA. The CDR3: CSVGGVPAYEQYF. CDR3 nucleotides: TGCAGCGTTGGTGGGGTTCCCGCCTACGAGCAGTACTTC.

V and J are TRBV6-2 or TRBV6-3 and TRBJ1-5, with a weak D call TRBD1 (5 bases). The V and J ends lost 2 bases and 5 bases respectively, with 10 bases between them. Germline V CDR1 and CDR2: MNHEY, SVGEGT. The CDR3 has 14 residues. The CDR3 protein is CASSYSRGHQPQHF. The CDR3 nucleotides read TGTGCCAGCAGTTACAGTAGGGGACATCAGCCCCAGCATTTT.

V and J are TRBV4-3 and TRBJ2-4; 9 bases agree with TRBD1. CDR3 size: 16 residues. Losses at the gene ends were 0 bases for V and 13 bases for J; bases not matched to a gene: 13. Germline CDR1 is LGHNA and CDR2 is YSLEER. The DNA for the CDR3 is TGCGCCAGCAGCCAAGATAAGGGGGGGACAGGGTCAGAGCAGTACTTC. Protein product: CASSQDKGGTGSEQYF.

This clonotype was counted many times. The V and J genes are TRBV15 and TRBJ2-3; no definite D call. CDR1 and CDR2 from the germline V gene are LNHNV and YYDKDF (reference sequence). V was trimmed by 6 bases and J by 2 bases, leaving 9 bases between them. The CDR3 length is 13 residues. In nucleotides, the CDR3 is TGTGCCACCAGGCTTCTCCTCACAGATACGCAGTATTTT. Its protein is CATRLLLTDTQYF.

This clonotype was picked up one time. This rearrangement joins TRBV28 to TRBJ1-1, with D possibly TRBD1 on 6 matching bases. CDR1 is MDHEN and CDR2 is SYDVKM in the germline V gene. V was trimmed by 6 bases and J by 2 bases, leaving 13 bases between them. This CDR3 spans 14 amino acids. The CDR3 nucleotides are TGTGCCAGCAGGGGGGCAGGGGCCAACACTGAAGCTTTCTTT. Translated, it gives CASRGAGANTEAFF. The variable domain in full, completed from reference TRBV28 and TRBJ1-1, reads DVKVTQSSRYLVKRTGEKVFLECVQDMDHENMFWYRQDPGLGLRLIYFSYDVKMKEKGDIPEGYSVSREKKERFSLILESASTNQTSMYLCASRGAGANTEAFFGQGTRLTVV.

Comments on this clonotype: A single base separates this from a much larger clone, so it may be a read error. The rearrangement links TRBV4-2 to TRBJ2-7; no clear D. Germline CDR1 reads LGHNA; CDR2 reads YNFKEQ. The CDR3 runs to 12 residues. For the CDR3, the DNA is TGTGTCAGCAGCCAAGGCAGGTACGAGCAGTACTTC. Translating it yields CVSSQGRYEQYF.

This rearrangement joins TRBV5-1 to TRBJ1-4; D remains unclear. Germline values: CDR1 SGHRS, CDR2 YFSETQ. The CDR3 is 14 amino acids. Trimming took 0 bases from V and 0 from J, leaving 3 bases between them. Here the CDR3 DNA reads TGCGCCAGCAGCTTGGAGCCAACTAATGAAAAACTGTTTTTT. Translating it yields CASSLEPTNEKLFF.

This clonotype was recorded a few times. This chain joins TRBV20-1 and TRBJ2-1, with D uncertain. V lost 3 bases and J lost 7, with 7 bases in between. The CDR3 is made up of 11 amino acids. Germline V gives CDR1 DFQATT, CDR2 SNEGSKA (reference sequence). The CDR3 nucleotides are TGCAGTGCTAGTGTTAATAATGAGCAGTTCTTC. Translation: CSASVNNEQFF.

The V call is TRBV7-2, the J call TRBJ1-5; a weak D match, TRBD1 (5 bases). Trimming removed 4 bases from V and 3 bases from J, with 13 bases in between. Germline CDR1 and CDR2: SGHTA and FQGNSA. The CDR3 has 15 amino acids. The CDR3 reads CASSSDRGYNQPQHF. The CDR3 nucleotides read TGTGCCAGCAGCTCCGACAGAGGATACAATCAGCCCCAGCATTTT. The full variable domain, its missing parts supplied by reference TRBV7-2 and TRBJ1-5, is GAGVSQSPSNKVTEKGKDVELRCDPISGHTALYWYRQSLGQGLEFLIYFQGNSAPDKSGLPSDRFSAERTGGSVSTLTIQRTQQEDSAVYLCASSSDRGYNQPQHFGDGTRLSIL.